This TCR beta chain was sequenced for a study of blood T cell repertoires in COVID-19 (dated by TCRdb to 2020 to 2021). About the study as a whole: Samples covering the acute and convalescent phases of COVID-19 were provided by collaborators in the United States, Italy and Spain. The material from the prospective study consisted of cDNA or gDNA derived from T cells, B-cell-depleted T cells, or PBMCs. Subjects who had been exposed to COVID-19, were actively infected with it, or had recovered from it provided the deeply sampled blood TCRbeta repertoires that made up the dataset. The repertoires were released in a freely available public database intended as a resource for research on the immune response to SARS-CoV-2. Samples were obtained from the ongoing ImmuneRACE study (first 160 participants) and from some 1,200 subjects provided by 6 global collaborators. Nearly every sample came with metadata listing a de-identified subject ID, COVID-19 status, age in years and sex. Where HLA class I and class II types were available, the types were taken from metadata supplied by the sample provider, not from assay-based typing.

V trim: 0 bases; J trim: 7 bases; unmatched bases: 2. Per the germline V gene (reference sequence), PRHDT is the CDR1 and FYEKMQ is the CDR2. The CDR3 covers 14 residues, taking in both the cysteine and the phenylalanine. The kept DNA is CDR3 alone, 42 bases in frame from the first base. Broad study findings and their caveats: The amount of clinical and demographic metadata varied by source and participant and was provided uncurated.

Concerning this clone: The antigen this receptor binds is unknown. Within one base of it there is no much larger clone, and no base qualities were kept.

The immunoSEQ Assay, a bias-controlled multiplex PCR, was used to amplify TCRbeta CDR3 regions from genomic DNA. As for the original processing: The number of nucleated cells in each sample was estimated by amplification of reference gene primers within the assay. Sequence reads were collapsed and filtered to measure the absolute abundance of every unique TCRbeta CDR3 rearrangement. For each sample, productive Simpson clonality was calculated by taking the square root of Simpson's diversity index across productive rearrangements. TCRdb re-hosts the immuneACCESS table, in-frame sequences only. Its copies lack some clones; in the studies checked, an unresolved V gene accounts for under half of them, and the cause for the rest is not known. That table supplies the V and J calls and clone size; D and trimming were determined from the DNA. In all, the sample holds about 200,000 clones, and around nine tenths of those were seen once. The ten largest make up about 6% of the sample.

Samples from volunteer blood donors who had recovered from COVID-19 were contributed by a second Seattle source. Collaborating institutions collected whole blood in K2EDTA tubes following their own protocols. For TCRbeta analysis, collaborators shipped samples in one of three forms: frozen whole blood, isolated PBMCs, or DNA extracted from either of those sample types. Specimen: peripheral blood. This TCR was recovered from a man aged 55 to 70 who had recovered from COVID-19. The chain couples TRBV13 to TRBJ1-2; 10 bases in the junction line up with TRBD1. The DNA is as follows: TGTGCCAGCAGCTTAGGGGGACAGGGGTCTGGCTACACCTTC. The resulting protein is CASSLGGQGSGYTF.